This T cell receptor (beta chain) derives from a study of blood T cell repertoires in COVID-19. The CDR3 has 16 amino acids. Germline V gene sequence: CDR1 SGHAT, CDR2 FQNNGV. V was pared by 1 base and J by 7 bases, with 19 bases between. Original handling: Amplified reference gene primers provided the basis for estimating nucleated cell counts. Data came from immunoSEQ multiplex PCR; TCRdb stores just in-frame clones and leaves some out. V and J calls and clone size are given by that table; D and trimming were obtained from the DNA. The sample consists of about 240,000 clones, roughly 87% of them appearing once.

This receptor was identified in a man aged 55 to 69 who had recovered from COVID-19. Material for sequencing was peripheral blood. The V and J genes are TRBV11-2 and TRBJ1-2; D remains unclear. In nucleotides, the CDR3 is TGTGCCAGCAGCTTAGCTTTGACCTCGCGGGCTCTTGGCTACACCTTC. Protein: CASSLALTSRALGYTF.